Included here is one T cell receptor (beta chain) sequence, with context. These data are taken from a study of blood T cell repertoires in COVID-19. The wider study: From the United States, Italy and Spain came samples of acute and convalescent COVID-19.

Germline assignment: CDR1 MNHNY and CDR2 SVGAGI (reference sequence). The V and J ends lost 6 bases and 4 bases, in that order; junction bases with no gene match: 4. The CDR3 runs to 13 residues. Original analysis: Amplification of reference gene primers was used by the study to estimate nucleated cell counts. Method: immunoSEQ multiplex PCR; TCRdb's copy keeps in-frame clones and lacks some. That table is the source of V, J and clone size, and D and trimming were worked out from the DNA. The sample yields approximately 100,000 clones, 88% seen once. This TCR derives from a woman aged 60-75 years with acute or convalescent COVID-19. The J gene is TRBJ1-2, the V gene TRBV6-6, with TRBD1 identical over 8 bases. Specimen: peripheral blood. CDR3 bases: TGTGCCAGCAGACGGACAGGGCTCTATGGCTACACCTTC. Translated: CASRRTGLYGYTF.